The present entry profiles one T cell receptor beta chain with its context. This CDR3 spans 15 amino acids. Per the germline V gene, CDR1 is LNHDA and CDR2 is SQIVND (reference sequence). J lost 5 bases, V lost 3 bases, and 8 bases had no gene match. The data originate from a study of blood T cell repertoires in COVID-19. On the study more broadly: Donors in the United States, Italy and Spain gave samples during acute or convalescent COVID-19. Nucleic acid was either cDNA or gDNA, and it came from T cells, B-cell-depleted T cells, or PBMCs.

Per the authors' pipeline: Reference gene primer amplification in the assay estimated nucleated cell counts. Generated by immunoSEQ multiplex PCR, the TCRdb table keeps only in-frame clones and is missing some. V and J calls and clone size are given by that table; D and trimming were obtained from the DNA. The sample shows about 220,000 clones, around 80% of them seen only once. The TCR was taken from a human donor in a cohort sampled during active COVID-19. The J gene is TRBJ1-2, the V gene TRBV19; 8 bases are shared with TRBD1. The sample comprised peripheral blood. CDR3: CASSIPGQVLYGYTF. In DNA form, the CDR3 reads TGTGCCAGTAGTATTCCGGGACAGGTGCTATATGGCTACACCTTC.